Presented here are 30 T cell receptor beta chains from one specimen sequenced in a study of Ad26.COV2.S vaccination and SARS-CoV-2 variants. The table came from immunoSEQ multiplex PCR; TCRdb's copy has only in-frame clones and leaves some out. The repertoire consists of about 350,000 clones, with around 89% occurring once and the leading ten covering 5.5% to 7%. The treatment is: 15 to 20 received Ad26.COV2.S at low or high dose, single or two shots; roughly five received placebo; per-sample allocation not given. The samples were gathered on day 63 after the first injection of vaccine or placebo. The sequencing here drew on peripheral blood, taken in a trial of Ad26.COV2.S vaccine versus placebo. The source is a person aged 18-65 years who received the Ad26.COV2.S COVID-19 vaccine or a placebo.

The V and J genes are TRBV29-1 and TRBJ2-3, with 8 bases lining up with TRBD1. Trimming took 2 bases from V and 7 from J; bases not matched to a gene: 14. This CDR3 contains 16 residues. The germline V gene has CDR1 SQVTM and CDR2 ANQGSEA. Here the CDR3 DNA reads TGCAGCGTTGAACTTGGCCCGGGACAGGTGACGTATACGCAGTATTTT. Protein: CSVELGPGQVTYTQYF.

This chain joins TRBV3-1 (or the pseudogene TRBV3-2) and TRBJ2-5; D is unresolved. The germline gives CDR1 LGHDT, CDR2 YNNKEL (reference sequence). The CDR3 covers 17 residues. The V gene lost 4 bases and the J gene lost 5 bases, with 23 bases spanning the gap. CDR3 nucleotide sequence: TGTGCCAGCAGCCGAATTTCACTTCCCCCTGAATTGGAGACCCAGTACTTC. It is translated as CASSRISLPPELETQYF.

The rearrangement links TRBV25-1 to TRBJ1-2; D ambiguous. The CDR3 covers 16 residues. Germline V CDR1 and CDR2: MGHDK, SYGVNS. V lost 3 bases and J 0 bases, leaving 14 bases between the germline ends. The CDR3 loop is CASSDQWFGANYGYTF. CDR3 nucleotides: TGTGCCAGCAGTGACCAGTGGTTCGGGGCTAACTATGGCTACACCTTC.

The rearrangement links TRBV4-3 to TRBJ2-5; 8 positions match TRBD1. Germline values: CDR1 LGHNA, CDR2 YSLEER. J was trimmed by 9 bases and V by 0 bases; bases with no gene match: 9. The CDR3 sequence is 15 residues long. The chain's CDR3 is CASSQEVQGAQSQYF. The CDR3 DNA reads as TGCGCCAGCAGCCAAGAGGTTCAGGGGGCGCAGTCCCAGTACTTC.

V usage is TRBV30 and J usage is TRBJ2-1, with D uncertain. The germline V and J ends were trimmed by 4 bases and 9 bases, with 16 bases remaining between them. CDR1 and CDR2 (germline): GTSNPN, SVGIG (reference sequence). This CDR3 has 13 amino acids. The CDR3 bases are TGTGCCTGGACCAAAGACCGTGCTATTGAGCAGTTCTTC. Its translation: CAWTKDRAIEQFF.

V usage is TRBV15 and J usage is TRBJ2-7; tentatively, D is TRBD2 (6 bases). The V end lost 0 bases, the J end lost 2 bases, and 8 bases lay between the germline ends. This CDR3 comprises 14 residues. The germline gives CDR1 LNHNV, CDR2 YYDKDF (reference sequence). This CDR3 is CATSRDGGAYEQYF. CDR3 sequence (DNA): TGTGCCACCAGCAGAGATGGAGGGGCCTACGAGCAGTACTTC. The whole variable domain, filled in from reference TRBV15 and TRBJ2-7, reads DAMVIQNPRYQVTQFGKPVTLSCSQTLNHNVMYWYQQKSSQAPKLLFHYYDKDFNNEADTPDNFQSRRPNTSFCFLDIRSPGLGDTAMYLCATSRDGGAYEQYFGPGTRLTVT.

The CDR3 nucleotides are TGTGCCAGCAGTATAGGGGATCAGCCCCAGCATTTT. It is translated as CASSIGDQPQHF. The rearrangement uses TRBV7-9 and TRBJ1-5, with a weak D call TRBD1 (5 bases). CDR1 SEHNR and CDR2 FQNEAQ come from the germline V gene (reference sequence). The length of the CDR3 is 12 residues. Trimming pared 6 bases from V and 5 bases from J, leaving 8 bases between.

The rearrangement joins TRBV4-3 to TRBJ2-6, with D tentatively TRBD2 (5 bases). V was cut by 8 bases and J by 0 bases, with 14 bases left in between. This CDR3 has 16 amino acids. The germline gives CDR1 LGHNA, CDR2 YSLEER. CDR3 DNA sequence: TGCGCCAGCTCCGTTGGGGAGTCCTCTGGGGCCAACGTCCTGACTTTC. As protein: CASSVGESSGANVLTF.

This chain joins TRBV19 and TRBJ2-2; D gene unclear. The V gene's germline CDR1 is LNHDA and CDR2 SQIVND (reference sequence). Trimming removed 5 bases from V and 0 bases from J, with 19 bases in between. CDR3 length equals 18 residues. The CDR3 reads CASSAISPRASNTGELFF. CDR3 nucleotides: TGTGCCAGTAGTGCCATATCCCCTAGGGCATCGAACACCGGGGAGCTGTTTTTT.

The chain carries TRBV28 and TRBJ2-3; 11 nucleotides align to TRBD2. This CDR3 region has 15 residues. The junction had 5 bases not matched to a gene; V was cut back by 7 bases and J by 2 bases. The V gene's germline CDR1 is MDHEN and CDR2 SYDVKM. The CDR3 region is CASTRLAGPTDTQYF. Written as DNA, the CDR3 is TGTGCCAGCACCCGACTAGCGGGACCCACAGATACGCAGTATTTT.

The rearrangement joins TRBV7-2 to TRBJ2-2; 7 positions match TRBD1. This CDR3 region has 16 residues. The V gene's germline CDR1 is SGHTA and CDR2 FQGNSA. Trimming at V came to 7 bases and at J to 0 bases, leaving 8 bases not matched to a gene. The CDR3 spells CASTRQGISNTGELFF. The CDR3 DNA reads TGTGCCAGCACCCGACAGGGAATCTCGAACACCGGGGAGCTGTTTTTT.

The rearrangement joins TRBV2 to TRBJ1-5; D uncertain. Germline V CDR1 and CDR2: SNHLY, FYNNEI. This CDR3 has 11 amino acids. Trimming shortened V by 6 bases and J by 9 bases, and 9 bases separated the two germline ends. The CDR3 region is CASSPSGPQHF. CDR3 in DNA: TGTGCCAGCAGCCCTTCGGGGCCCCAGCATTTT.

The V and J genes are TRBV7-2 and TRBJ2-7; 8 bases agree with TRBD1. CDR1 is SGHTA and CDR2 is FQGNSA in the germline V gene. V lost 2 bases, J lost 9 bases, and 6 bases stayed unmatched. The CDR3 has 13 residues. The CDR3 DNA reads as TGTGCCAGCAGCTTACCCACAGGGGGAAGGCAGTACTTC. Protein sequence: CASSLPTGGRQYF.

The CDR3 nucleotides are TGTGCCAGCAGCCAATTCGGATATACTAATGAAAAACTGTTTTTT. Protein product: CASSQFGYTNEKLFF. The chain recombines TRBV3-1 (or the pseudogene TRBV3-2) with TRBJ1-4; unclear D gene. The V gene lost 2 bases and the J gene lost 2 bases, with 9 bases spanning the gap. The CDR3 contains 15 residues. Germline V lookup: CDR1 LGHDT, CDR2 YNNKEL (reference sequence).

Only a few counts were recorded for this clone. This chain joins TRBV7-3 and TRBJ2-2; D remains ambiguous. V lost 7 bases and J lost 4, with 10 bases in between. The CDR3 is 13 residues long. Germline assignment: CDR1 SGHTA and CDR2 FQGTGA. CDR3 bases: TGTGCCAGCACGTCGTCGGGCACCGGGGAGCTGTTTTTT. It encodes CASTSSGTGELFF.

This sequence joins TRBV5-1 and TRBJ2-3; D is unresolved. CDR3 length: 14 residues. V lost 5 bases and J lost 0, with 10 bases in between. The germline CDR1 and CDR2 sequences are SGHRS and YFSETQ. Written as DNA, the CDR3 is TGCGCCAGCAGAATCGGCAGGAGCACAGATACGCAGTATTTT. Its protein is CASRIGRSTDTQYF.

This clone was seen only once. The chain combines TRBV18 with TRBJ2-1, with 11 bases lining up with TRBD2. CDR1 is KGHSH and CDR2 is LQKENI in the germline V gene. This CDR3 contains 17 residues. Trimming at V came to 3 bases and at J to 5 bases, leaving 9 bases not matched to a gene. Here the CDR3 DNA reads TGTGCCAGCTCACCGGCTAGCGGGGGGATTGGTGACAATGAGCAGTTCTTC. As protein: CASSPASGGIGDNEQFF.

The V gene is TRBV27, the J gene TRBJ2-2; 15 positions match TRBD2. Per germline, CDR1 MNHEY and CDR2 SMNVEV (reference sequence). The V gene end was trimmed by 5 bases and the J gene end by 5 bases; junction bases not matched to a gene: 6. There are 17 residues in the CDR3. CDR3: CASSPGLAGGWTGELFF. CDR3 nucleotides: TGTGCCAGCAGTCCGGGACTAGCGGGAGGTTGGACCGGGGAGCTGTTTTTT.

The V gene is TRBV18, the J gene TRBJ1-3; perhaps TRBD1 as D (5 bases). Between the trimmed V and J ends, which lost 6 bases and 4 bases, there was a span of 16 bases. Per the germline V gene, CDR1 is KGHSH and CDR2 is LQKENI. The CDR3 is 15 amino acids. CDR3 coding DNA: TGTGCCAGCTCGCCCCAGGACATCTCGGGAAACACCATATATTTT. Its translation: CASSPQDISGNTIYF.

The gene calls are TRBV19 and TRBJ1-1; possible D gene TRBD1, 5 bases. The CDR3 consists of 12 residues. The V end lost 6 bases, the J end lost 8 bases, and 13 bases lay between the germline ends. Germline V gene lookup returns CDR1 LNHDA and CDR2 SQIVND (reference sequence). The CDR3 DNA follows: TGTGCCAGTAGGGTCAAAGACAGAGAAGCTTTCTTT. Protein sequence: CASRVKDREAFF.

The V call is TRBV27, the J call TRBJ1-4; possibly TRBD1 for D (5 bases). Looked up from germline, CDR1 is MNHEY and CDR2 is SMNVEV (reference sequence). Trimming shortened V by 4 bases and J by 6 bases, and 18 bases separated the two germline ends. The CDR3 length is 16 residues. The CDR3 coding sequence is TGTGCCAGCAGTTCCCGATTAGGGGTTATGTATGAAAAACTGTTTTTT. Protein product: CASSSRLGVMYEKLFF.

The gene calls are TRBV4-1 and TRBJ1-5, with 7 bases aligning to TRBD1. The V gene's germline CDR1 is MGHRA and CDR2 YSYEKL. V was clipped by 4 bases and J by 0 bases; unmatched bases: 12. The CDR3 is made up of 18 amino acids. In DNA form, the CDR3 reads TGCGCCAGCAGCCCCCAGGGGGGCAGGCGACGTAGCAATCAGCCCCAGCATTTT. Translation gives CASSPQGGRRRSNQPQHF.

The chain is built from TRBV7-2 and TRBJ2-3; D ambiguous. Germline V gene data show CDR1 as SGHTA and CDR2 as FQGNSA. V lost 4 bases to trimming and J lost 2 bases, with 16 bases between them. The length of the CDR3 is 16 residues. CDR3 nucleotides: TGTGCCAGCAGCTCCGGCGGCCACTTCTCCACAGATACGCAGTATTTT. It codes for CASSSGGHFSTDTQYF.

The chain uses TRBV18 and TRBJ1-2, with unresolved D. The V and J ends lost 3 bases and 7 bases respectively, with 12 bases between them. The CDR3 length is 13 residues. Germline CDR1 is KGHSH and CDR2 is LQKENI. DNA for the CDR3: TGTGCCAGCTCACCCGGGGAGTGGGGTGGCTACACCTTC. Protein product: CASSPGEWGGYTF.

The chain employs TRBV7-3 and TRBJ2-7; D not resolved. The CDR3 runs to 14 residues. Trimming took off 2 bases at V and 5 bases at J, with 13 bases between the two ends. Germline CDR1 SGHTA, CDR2 FQGTGA. The DNA of the CDR3 is TGTGCCAGCAGCTTAGCGTTAGTAGGGCACGAGCAGTACTTC. Protein product: CASSLALVGHEQYF. Filled out from reference TRBV7-3 and TRBJ2-7, the complete variable domain reads GAGVSQTPSNKVTEKGKYVELRCDPISGHTALYWYRQSLGQGPEFLIYFQGTGAADDSGLPNDRFFAVRPEGSVSTLKIQRTERGDSAVYLCASSLALVGHEQYFGPGTRLTVT.

As DNA, the CDR3 is TGTGCCAGTAGATGGGGCAGGGAGCCCTACAATGAGCAGTTCTTC. Translating gives CASRWGREPYNEQFF. The chain is built from TRBV19 and TRBJ2-1, with D perhaps matching TRBD1 or TRBD2 (5 bases each). The germline V gene has CDR1 LNHDA and CDR2 SQIVND (reference sequence). This CDR3 is built from 15 residues. The ends were cut back, 6 bases at V and 2 bases at J, with 14 bases in the middle.

The chain joins TRBV12-3 or TRBV12-4 to TRBJ1-4; D call uncertain. This CDR3 is 11 amino acids long. V was clipped by 7 bases and J by 6 bases, with 6 bases between them. CDR3 bases: TGTGCCAGCAAACAGTATGAAAAACTGTTTTTT. It is translated as CASKQYEKLFF.

V usage is TRBV7-8 and J usage is TRBJ2-3, with TRBD1 matching over 7 bases. The CDR3 runs 15 residues. The trim removed 5 bases at V and 3 bases at J, leaving 8 bases unmatched. CDR1 and CDR2 from the germline V gene are SGHVS and FQNEAQ. The DNA of the CDR3 is TGTGCCAGCAGCCCTGACAGGGTAAATACAGATACGCAGTATTTT. Its protein product is CASSPDRVNTDTQYF.

The gene calls are TRBV9 and TRBJ1-4; D gene unclear. CDR1 is SGDLS, CDR2 YYNGEE, per germline. CDR3 size: 15 residues. V was shortened by 1 base and J by 5 bases, with 12 bases between the two germline ends. Here the CDR3 DNA reads TGTGCCAGCAGCGTAAGCCCTCAACAAAATGAAAAACTGTTTTTT. Amino acids: CASSVSPQQNEKLFF.

The rearrangement links TRBV28 to TRBJ1-4; TRBD1 agrees at 7 bases. J was trimmed by 7 bases and V by 5 bases; bases with no gene match: 7. Germline CDR1 reads MDHEN; CDR2 reads SYDVKM. The CDR3 runs to 14 residues. CDR3 bases: TGTGCCAGCAGTCTGACAGGGCAGATTGAAAAACTGTTTTTT. Its translation: CASSLTGQIEKLFF.